This T cell receptor (beta chain) was documented in a study of shared clonotypes between healthy human individuals. Germline assignment: CDR1 SGHTA and CDR2 FQGTGA. The length of the CDR3 is 15 residues. Trimming shortened V by 2 bases and J by 0 bases, and 10 bases separated the two germline ends. Using immunoSEQ multiplex PCR, the repertoire was profiled, and TCRdb retains in-frame clones only, with some absent. The table shows a few million clones, with 85% to 95% occurring only once. The V gene is TRBV7-3, the J gene TRBJ1-1, with TRBD1 as a possible D gene (5 bases). Sequencing was done on a sample of naive CD4+ T cells from PBMCs. Documented subset: CD45RA+ positively selected. The clonotype comes from a man younger than 35 in good health. Some clones in this sample may be carry-over from other donors' samples. As DNA, the CDR3 is TGTGCCAGCAGCTTATTGGGGGGAATGAACACTGAAGCTTTCTTT. Translation: CASSLLGGMNTEAFF.